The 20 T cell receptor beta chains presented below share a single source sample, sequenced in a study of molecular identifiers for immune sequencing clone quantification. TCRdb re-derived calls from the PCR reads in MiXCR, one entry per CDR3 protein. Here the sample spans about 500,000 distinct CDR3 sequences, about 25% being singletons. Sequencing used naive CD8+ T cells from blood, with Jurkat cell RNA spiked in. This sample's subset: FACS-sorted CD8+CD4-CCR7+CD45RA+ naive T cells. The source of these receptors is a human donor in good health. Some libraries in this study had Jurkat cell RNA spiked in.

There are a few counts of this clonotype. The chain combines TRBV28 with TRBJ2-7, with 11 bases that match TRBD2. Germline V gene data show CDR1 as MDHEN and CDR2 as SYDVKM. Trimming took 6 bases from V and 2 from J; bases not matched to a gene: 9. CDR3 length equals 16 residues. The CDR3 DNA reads TGTGCCAGCAGCTCCATAGCGGGAGGGGGGCCCTACGAGCAGTACTTC. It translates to CASSSIAGGGPYEQYF.

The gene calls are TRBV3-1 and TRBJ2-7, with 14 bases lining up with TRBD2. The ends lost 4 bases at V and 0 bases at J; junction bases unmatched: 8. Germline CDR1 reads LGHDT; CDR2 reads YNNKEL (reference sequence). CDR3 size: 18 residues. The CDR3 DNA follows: TGTGCCAGCAGCCCCTCGACTAGCGGGAGGGCCCTCTCCTACGAGCAGTACTTC. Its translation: CASSPSTSGRALSYEQYF.

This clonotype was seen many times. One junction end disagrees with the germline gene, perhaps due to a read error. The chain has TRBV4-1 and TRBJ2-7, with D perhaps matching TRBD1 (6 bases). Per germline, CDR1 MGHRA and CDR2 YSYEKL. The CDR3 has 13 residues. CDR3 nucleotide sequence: TGTGCCAGCAGCCAGGGGACCGACTACGAGCAGTACTTC. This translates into CASSQGTDYEQYF.

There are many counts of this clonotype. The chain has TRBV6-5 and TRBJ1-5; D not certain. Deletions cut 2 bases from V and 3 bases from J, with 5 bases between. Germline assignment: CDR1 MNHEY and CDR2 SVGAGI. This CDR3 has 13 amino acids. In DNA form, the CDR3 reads TGTGCCAGCAGTTACACGGACAATCAGCCCCAGCATTTT. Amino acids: CASSYTDNQPQHF.

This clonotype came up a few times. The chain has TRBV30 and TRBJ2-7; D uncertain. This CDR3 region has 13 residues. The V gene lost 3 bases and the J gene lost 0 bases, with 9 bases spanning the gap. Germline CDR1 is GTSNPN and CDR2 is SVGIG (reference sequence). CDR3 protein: CAWRDTSSYEQYF. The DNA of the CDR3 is TGTGCCTGGAGGGATACGAGCTCCTACGAGCAGTACTTC.

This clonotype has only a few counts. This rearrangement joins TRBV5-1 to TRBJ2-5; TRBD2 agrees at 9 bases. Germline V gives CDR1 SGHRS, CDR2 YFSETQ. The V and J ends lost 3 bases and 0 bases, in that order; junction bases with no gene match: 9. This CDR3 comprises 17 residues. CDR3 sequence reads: CASSSPESGGYQETQYF. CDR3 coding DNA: TGCGCCAGCAGCTCCCCGGAGAGCGGGGGGTACCAAGAGACCCAGTACTTC.

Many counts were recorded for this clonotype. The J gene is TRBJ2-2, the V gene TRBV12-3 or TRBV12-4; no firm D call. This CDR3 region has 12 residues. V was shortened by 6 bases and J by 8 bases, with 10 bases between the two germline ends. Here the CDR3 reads CASSSNSGELFF. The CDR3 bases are TGTGCCAGCAGCTCCAACTCTGGGGAGCTGTTTTTT.

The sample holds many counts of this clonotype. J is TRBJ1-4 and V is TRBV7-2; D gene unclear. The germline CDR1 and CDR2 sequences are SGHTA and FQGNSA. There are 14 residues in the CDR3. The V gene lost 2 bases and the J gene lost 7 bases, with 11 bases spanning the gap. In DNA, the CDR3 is TGTGCCAGCAGCTTATCGGGCGAGGGTGAAAAACTGTTTTTT. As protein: CASSLSGEGEKLFF.

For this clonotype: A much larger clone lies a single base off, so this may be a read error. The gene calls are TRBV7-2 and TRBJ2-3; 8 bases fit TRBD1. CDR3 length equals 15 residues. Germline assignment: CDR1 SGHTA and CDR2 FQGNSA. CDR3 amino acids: CPSSLGQGPGDTQYF. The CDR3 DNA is TGTCCCAGCAGCTTAGGACAGGGCCCAGGAGATACGCAGTATTTT.

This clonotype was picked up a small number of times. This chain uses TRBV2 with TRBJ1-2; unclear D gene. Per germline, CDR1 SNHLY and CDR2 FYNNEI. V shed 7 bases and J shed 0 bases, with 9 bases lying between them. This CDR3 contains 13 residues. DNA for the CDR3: TGTGCCAGCATTGACAAGTCTAACTATGGCTACACCTTC. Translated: CASIDKSNYGYTF.

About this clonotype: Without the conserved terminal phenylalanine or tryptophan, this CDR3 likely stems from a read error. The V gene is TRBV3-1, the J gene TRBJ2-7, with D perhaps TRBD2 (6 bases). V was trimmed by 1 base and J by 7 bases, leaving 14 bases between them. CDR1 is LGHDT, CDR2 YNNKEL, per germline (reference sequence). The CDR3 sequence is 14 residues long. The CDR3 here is CASSQARGTGEQYS. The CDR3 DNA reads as TGTGCCAGCAGCCAAGCGCGGGGCACGGGAGAGCAGTACTCC.

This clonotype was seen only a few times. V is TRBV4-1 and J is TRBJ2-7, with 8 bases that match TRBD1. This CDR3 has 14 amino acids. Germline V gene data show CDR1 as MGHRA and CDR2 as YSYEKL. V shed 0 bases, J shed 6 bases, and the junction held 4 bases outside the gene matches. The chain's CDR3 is CASSQDYRGSEQYF. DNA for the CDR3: TGCGCCAGCAGCCAAGATTACAGGGGGAGCGAGCAGTACTTC.

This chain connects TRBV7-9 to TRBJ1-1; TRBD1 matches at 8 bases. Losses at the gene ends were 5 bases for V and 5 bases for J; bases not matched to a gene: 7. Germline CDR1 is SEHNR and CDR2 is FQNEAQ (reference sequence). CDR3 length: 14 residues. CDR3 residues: CASSPFQGATEAFF. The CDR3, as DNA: TGTGCCAGCAGCCCGTTCCAGGGGGCAACTGAAGCTTTCTTT. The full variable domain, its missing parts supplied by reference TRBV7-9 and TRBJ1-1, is DTGVSQNPRHKITKRGQNVTFRCDPISEHNRLYWYRQTLGQGPEFLTYFQNEAQLEKSRLLSDRFSAERPKGSFSTLEIQRTEQGDSAMYLCASSPFQGATEAFFGQGTRLTVV.

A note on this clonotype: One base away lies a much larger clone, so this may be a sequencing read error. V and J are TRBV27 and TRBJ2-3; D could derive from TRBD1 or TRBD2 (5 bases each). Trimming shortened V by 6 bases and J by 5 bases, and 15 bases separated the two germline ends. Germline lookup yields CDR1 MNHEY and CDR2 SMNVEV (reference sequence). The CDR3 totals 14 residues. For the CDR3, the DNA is TGTGCCAGCAGGGGGGTGTGGGGCAGAGATACGCAGTATTTT. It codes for CASRGVWGRDTQYF.

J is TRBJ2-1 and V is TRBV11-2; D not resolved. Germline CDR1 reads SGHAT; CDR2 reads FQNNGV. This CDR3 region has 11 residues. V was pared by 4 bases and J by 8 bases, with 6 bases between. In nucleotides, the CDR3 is TGTGCCAGCAGCTCTTATGATGAGCAGTTCTTC. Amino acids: CASSSYDEQFF.

As DNA, the CDR3 is TGCAGCGGCATCCTGACAGGAGATAATGAGCAGTTCTTC. It translates to CSGILTGDNEQFF. The chain combines TRBV29-1 with TRBJ2-1; possible D gene TRBD1, 6 bases. Germline V gives CDR1 SQVTM, CDR2 ANQGSEA. The V and J ends lost 7 bases and 7 bases respectively, with 17 bases between them. The CDR3 covers 13 residues.

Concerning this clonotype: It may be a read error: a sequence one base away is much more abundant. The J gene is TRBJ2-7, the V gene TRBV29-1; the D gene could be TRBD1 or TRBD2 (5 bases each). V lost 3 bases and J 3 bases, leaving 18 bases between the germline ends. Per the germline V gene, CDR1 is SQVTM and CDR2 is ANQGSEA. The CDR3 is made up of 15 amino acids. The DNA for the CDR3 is TGCAGCGTTGATAAGGAAGGGACCGGCCACTACGAGCAGTACTTC. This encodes CSVDKEGTGHYEQYF.

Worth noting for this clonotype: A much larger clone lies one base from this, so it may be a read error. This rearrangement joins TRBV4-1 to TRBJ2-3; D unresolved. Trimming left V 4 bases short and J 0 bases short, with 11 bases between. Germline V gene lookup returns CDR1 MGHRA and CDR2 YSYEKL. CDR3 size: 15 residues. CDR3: CASSLELRSTDTQYF. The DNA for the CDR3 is TGCGCCAGCAGCCTAGAGTTGCGGAGCACAGATACGCAGTATTTT.

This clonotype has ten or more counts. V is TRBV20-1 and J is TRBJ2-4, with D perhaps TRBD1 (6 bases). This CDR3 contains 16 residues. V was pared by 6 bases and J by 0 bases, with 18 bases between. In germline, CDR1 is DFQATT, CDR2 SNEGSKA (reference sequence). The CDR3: CSAKDRTEIAKNIQYF. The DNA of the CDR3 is TGCAGTGCCAAAGATCGGACAGAGATAGCCAAAAACATTCAGTACTTC.

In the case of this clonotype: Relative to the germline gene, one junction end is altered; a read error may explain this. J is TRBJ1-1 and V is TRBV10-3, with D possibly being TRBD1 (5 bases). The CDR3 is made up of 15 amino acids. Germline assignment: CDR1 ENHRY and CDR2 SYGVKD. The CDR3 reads CAISESTATNTDAFF. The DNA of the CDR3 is TGTGCCATCAGTGAGTCGACAGCCACAAACACTGATGCTTTCTTT.